This TCR beta chain was sequenced in a study of blood T cell repertoires in COVID-19. About the study: Sample material is recorded as cDNA or gDNA derived from T cells, B-cell-depleted T cells, or PBMCs.

Method: immunoSEQ multiplex PCR; TCRdb's copy keeps in-frame clones and lacks some. Altogether about 130,000 clones are present, roughly nine tenths being singletons, with the ten largest covering approximately 3.5%. The CDR3 spans 14 residues. The ends were cut back, 5 bases at V and 1 base at J, with 11 bases in the middle. Looked up from germline, CDR1 is SEHNR and CDR2 is FQNEAQ (reference sequence). The specimen was peripheral blood. This chain connects TRBV7-9 to TRBJ1-1; weak D call: TRBD1 (6 bases). The clonotype comes from a man in his forties or fifties with active COVID-19. CDR3 sequence (DNA): TGTGCCAGCAGCCCACAGGGTACGAACACTGAAGCTTTCTTT. This gives the protein CASSPQGTNTEAFF.